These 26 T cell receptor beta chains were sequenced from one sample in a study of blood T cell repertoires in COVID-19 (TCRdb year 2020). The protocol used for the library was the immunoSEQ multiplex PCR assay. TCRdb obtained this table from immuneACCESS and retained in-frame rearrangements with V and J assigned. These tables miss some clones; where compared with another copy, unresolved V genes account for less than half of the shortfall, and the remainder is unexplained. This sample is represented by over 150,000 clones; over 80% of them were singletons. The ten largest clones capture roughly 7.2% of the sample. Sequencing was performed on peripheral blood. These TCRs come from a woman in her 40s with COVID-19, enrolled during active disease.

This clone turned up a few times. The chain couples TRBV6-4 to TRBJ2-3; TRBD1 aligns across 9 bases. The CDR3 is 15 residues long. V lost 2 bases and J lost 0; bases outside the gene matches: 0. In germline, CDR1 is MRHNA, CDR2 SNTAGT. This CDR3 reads CASSDDRGSTDTQYF. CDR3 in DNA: TGTGCCAGCAGTGACGACAGGGGGAGCACAGATACGCAGTATTTT.

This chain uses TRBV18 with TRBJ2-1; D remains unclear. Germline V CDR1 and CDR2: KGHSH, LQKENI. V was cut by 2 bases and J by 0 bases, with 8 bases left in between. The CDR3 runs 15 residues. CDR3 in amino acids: CASSPGPSSYNEQFF. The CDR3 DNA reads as TGTGCCAGCTCACCAGGGCCGAGCTCCTACAATGAGCAGTTCTTC. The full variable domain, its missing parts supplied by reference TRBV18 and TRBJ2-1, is NAGVMQNPRHLVRRRGQEARLRCSPMKGHSHVYWYRQLPEEGLKFMVYLQKENIIDESGMPKERFSAEFPKEGPSILRIQQVVRGDSAAYFCASSPGPSSYNEQFFGPGTRLTVL.

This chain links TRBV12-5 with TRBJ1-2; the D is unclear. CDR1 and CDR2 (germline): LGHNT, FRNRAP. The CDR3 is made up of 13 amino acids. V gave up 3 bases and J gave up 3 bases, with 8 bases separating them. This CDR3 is CASGFELDYGYTF. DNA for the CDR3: TGTGCTAGTGGTTTTGAGTTAGACTATGGCTACACCTTC.

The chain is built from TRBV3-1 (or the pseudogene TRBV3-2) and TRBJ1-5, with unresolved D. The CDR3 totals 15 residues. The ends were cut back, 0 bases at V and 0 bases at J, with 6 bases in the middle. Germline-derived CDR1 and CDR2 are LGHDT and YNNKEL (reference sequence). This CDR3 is CASSQDSNSNQPQHF. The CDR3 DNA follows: TGTGCCAGCAGCCAAGACAGTAATAGCAATCAGCCCCAGCATTTT.

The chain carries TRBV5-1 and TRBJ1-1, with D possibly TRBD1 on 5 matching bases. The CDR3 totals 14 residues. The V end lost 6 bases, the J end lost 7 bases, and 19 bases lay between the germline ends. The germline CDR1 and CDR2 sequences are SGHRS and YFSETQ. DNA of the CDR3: TGCGCCAGCAAACCCCGGGGGGACGAGGGTGAAGCTTTCTTT. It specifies CASKPRGDEGEAFF.

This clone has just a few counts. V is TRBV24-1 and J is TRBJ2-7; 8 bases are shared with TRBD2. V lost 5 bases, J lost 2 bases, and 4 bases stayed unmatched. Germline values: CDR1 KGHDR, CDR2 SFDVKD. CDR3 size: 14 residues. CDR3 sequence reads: CATSGTSGAYEQYF. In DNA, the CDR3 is TGTGCCACCAGTGGAACTAGCGGCGCCTACGAGCAGTACTTC.

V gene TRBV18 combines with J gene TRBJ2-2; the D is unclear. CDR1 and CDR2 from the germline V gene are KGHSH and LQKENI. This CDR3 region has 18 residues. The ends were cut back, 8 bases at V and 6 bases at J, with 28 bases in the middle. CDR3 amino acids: CASTTILVAQLSPGELFF. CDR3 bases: TGTGCCAGCACAACGATTTTAGTAGCTCAATTAAGTCCCGGGGAGCTGTTTTTT.

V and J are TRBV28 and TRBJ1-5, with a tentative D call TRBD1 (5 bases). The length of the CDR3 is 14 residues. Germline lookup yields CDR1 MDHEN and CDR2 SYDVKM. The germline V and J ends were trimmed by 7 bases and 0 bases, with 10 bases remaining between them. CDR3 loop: CASTGPYSNQPQHF. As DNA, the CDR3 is TGTGCCAGCACAGGGCCCTATAGCAATCAGCCCCAGCATTTT. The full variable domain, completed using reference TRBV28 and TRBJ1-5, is DVKVTQSSRYLVKRTGEKVFLECVQDMDHENMFWYRQDPGLGLRLIYFSYDVKMKEKGDIPEGYSVSREKKERFSLILESASTNQTSMYLCASTGPYSNQPQHFGDGTRLSIL.

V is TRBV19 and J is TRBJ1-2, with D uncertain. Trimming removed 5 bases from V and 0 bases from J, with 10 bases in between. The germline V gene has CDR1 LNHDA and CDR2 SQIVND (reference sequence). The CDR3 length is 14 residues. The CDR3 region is CASSQRATNYGYTF. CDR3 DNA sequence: TGTGCCAGTAGTCAGAGGGCCACTAACTATGGCTACACCTTC.

In DNA, the CDR3 is TGTGCCATCAGTGAGGACAGGGGGTTATCAACGAGAAACACTGAAGCTTTCTTT. This codes for CAISEDRGLSTRNTEAFF. The rearrangement links TRBV10-3 to TRBJ1-1, with TRBD1 matching over 9 bases. CDR1 and CDR2 (germline): ENHRY, SYGVKD. The CDR3 consists of 18 residues. V shed 2 bases, J shed 2 bases, and the junction held 12 bases outside the gene matches.

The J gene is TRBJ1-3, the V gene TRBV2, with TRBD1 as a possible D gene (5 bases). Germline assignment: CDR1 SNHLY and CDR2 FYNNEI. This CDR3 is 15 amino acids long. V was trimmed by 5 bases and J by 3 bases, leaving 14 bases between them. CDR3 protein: CASSLEEGSGNTIYF. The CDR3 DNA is TGTGCCAGCAGTCTCGAGGAGGGGAGTGGAAACACCATATATTTT.

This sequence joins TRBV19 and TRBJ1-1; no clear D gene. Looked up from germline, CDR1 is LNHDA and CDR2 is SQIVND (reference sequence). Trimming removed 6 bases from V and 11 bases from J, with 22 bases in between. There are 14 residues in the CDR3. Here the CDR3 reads CASSLPVSSSEAFF. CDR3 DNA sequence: TGTGCCAGTAGCCTCCCCGTAAGCTCCTCGGAGGCTTTCTTT.

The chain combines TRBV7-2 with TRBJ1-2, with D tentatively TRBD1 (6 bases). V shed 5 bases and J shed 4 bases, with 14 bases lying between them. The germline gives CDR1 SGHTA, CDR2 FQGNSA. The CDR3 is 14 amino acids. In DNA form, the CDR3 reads TGTGCCAGCAGCCGGGGACACCCAATCTATGGCTACACCTTC. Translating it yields CASSRGHPIYGYTF. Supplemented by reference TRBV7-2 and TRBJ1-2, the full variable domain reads GAGVSQSPSNKVTEKGKDVELRCDPISGHTALYWYRQSLGQGLEFLIYFQGNSAPDKSGLPSDRFSAERTGGSVSTLTIQRTQQEDSAVYLCASSRGHPIYGYTFGSGTRLTVV.

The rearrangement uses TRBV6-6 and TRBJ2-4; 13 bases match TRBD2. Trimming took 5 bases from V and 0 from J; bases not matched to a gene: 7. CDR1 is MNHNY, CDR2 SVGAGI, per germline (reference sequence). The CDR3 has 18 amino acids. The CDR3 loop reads CASSRTSGGGLAKNIQYF. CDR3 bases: TGTGCCAGCAGTCGCACTAGCGGGGGGGGCCTAGCCAAAAACATTCAGTACTTC.

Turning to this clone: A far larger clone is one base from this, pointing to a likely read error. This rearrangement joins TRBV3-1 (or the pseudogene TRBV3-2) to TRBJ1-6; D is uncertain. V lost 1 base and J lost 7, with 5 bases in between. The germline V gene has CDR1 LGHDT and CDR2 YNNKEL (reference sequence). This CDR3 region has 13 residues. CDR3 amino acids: CASSQAGNSPLHF. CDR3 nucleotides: TGTGCCAGCAGCCAAGCCGGGAATTCACCCCTCCACTTT.

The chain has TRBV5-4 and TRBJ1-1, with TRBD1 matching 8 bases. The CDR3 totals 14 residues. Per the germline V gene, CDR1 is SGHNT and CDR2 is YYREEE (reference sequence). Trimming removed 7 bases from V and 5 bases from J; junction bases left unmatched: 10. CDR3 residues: CASLNRQGRTEAFF. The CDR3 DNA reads TGTGCCAGCCTAAACCGACAGGGGAGGACTGAAGCTTTCTTT.

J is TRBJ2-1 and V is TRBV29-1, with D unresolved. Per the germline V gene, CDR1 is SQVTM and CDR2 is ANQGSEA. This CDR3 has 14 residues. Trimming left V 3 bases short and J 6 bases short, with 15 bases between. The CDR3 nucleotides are TGCAGCGTTGATCAGGCTGGGTATGGCAATGAGCAGTTCTTC. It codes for CSVDQAGYGNEQFF.

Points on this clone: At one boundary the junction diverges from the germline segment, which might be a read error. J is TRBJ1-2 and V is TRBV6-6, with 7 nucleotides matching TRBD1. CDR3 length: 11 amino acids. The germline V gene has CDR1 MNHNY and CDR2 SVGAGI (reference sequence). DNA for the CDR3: TGCGCGAGCGGGACAGACTATGGCTACACCTTC. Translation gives CASGTDYGYTF.

DNA of the CDR3: TGTGCCAGCAGCTTAGACAGTGCCGGGGAGCTGTTTTTT. The encoded protein is CASSLDSAGELFF. The chain is built from TRBV7-8 and TRBJ2-2; D is undetermined. The V and J ends lost 1 base and 6 bases respectively, with 6 bases between them. This CDR3 is 13 amino acids long. Germline V gives CDR1 SGHVS, CDR2 FQNEAQ.

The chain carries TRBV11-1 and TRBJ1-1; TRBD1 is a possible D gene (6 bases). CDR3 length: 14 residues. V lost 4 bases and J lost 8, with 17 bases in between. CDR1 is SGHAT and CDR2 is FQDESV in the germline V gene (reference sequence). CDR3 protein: CASSSRDKPQEAFF. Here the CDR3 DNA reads TGTGCCAGCAGCTCCCGGGACAAGCCCCAGGAAGCTTTCTTT.

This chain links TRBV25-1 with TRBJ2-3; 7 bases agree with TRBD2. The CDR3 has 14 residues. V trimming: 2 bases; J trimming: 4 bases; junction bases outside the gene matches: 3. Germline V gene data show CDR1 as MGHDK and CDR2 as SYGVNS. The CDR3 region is CASSEGGSSDTQYF. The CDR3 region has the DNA TGTGCCAGCAGTGAAGGCGGGAGTTCAGATACGCAGTATTTT.

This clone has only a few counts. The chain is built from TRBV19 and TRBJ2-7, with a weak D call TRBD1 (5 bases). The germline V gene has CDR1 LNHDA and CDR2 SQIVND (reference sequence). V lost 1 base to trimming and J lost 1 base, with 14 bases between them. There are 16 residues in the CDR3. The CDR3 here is CASSIGSGIRSYEQYF. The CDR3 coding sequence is TGTGCCAGTAGTATAGGGTCAGGGATCCGGTCCTACGAGCAGTACTTC.

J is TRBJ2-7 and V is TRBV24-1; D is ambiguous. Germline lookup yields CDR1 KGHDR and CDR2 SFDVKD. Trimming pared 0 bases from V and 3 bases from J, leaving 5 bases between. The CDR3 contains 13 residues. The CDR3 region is CATSDLHSYEQYF. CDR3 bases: TGTGCCACCAGTGATTTGCACAGCTACGAGCAGTACTTC.

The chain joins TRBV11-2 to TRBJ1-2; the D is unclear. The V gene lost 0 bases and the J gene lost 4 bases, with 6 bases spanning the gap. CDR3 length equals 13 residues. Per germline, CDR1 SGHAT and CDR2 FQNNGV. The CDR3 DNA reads TGTGCCAGCAGCTTAGATTTCGGCTATGGCTACACCTTC. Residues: CASSLDFGYGYTF.

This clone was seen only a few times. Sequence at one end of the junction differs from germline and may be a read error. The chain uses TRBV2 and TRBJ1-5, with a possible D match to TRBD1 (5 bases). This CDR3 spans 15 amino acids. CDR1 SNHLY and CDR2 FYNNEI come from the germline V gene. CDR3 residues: CASREGEGGTQPQHF. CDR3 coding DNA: TGTGCCAGCAGGGAAGGAGAGGGAGGGACTCAGCCCCAGCATTTT.

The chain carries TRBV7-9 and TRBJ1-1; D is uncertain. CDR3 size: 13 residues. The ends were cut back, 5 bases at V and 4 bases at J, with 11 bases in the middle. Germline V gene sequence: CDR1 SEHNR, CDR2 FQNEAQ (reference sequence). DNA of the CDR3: TGTGCCAGCAGCCCTCCCTTGTTCACTGAAGCTTTCTTT. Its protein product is CASSPPLFTEAFF.